This passage covers 15 T cell receptor beta chains from one sample sequenced in a study of cytomegalovirus exposure and HLA in healthy donors. Primers included in the PCR were 60 Vbeta and 13 Jbeta primers. Sequencing was performed with immunoSEQ multiplex PCR; in TCRdb, only in-frame clones are kept and a portion is missing. Here the sample spans roughly 100,000 clones, 65% to 80% being singletons. Sequencing was carried out using PBMCs. These receptors all come from a woman younger than 30 in good health and CMV-seropositive.

The rearrangement joins TRBV4-2 to TRBJ2-5; tentatively, D is TRBD2 (6 bases). The better agreement between TRBJ2-7 and the DNA end casts doubt on the J call. The CDR3 runs 12 residues. Germline V gene data show CDR1 as LGHNA and CDR2 as YNFKEQ. The CDR3 protein is CASSPEGYEQYF. CDR3 in DNA: TGTGCCAGCAGCCCGGAGGGGTACGAGCAGTACTTC.

The CDR3 region is CTSSRGGLGNTIYF. In nucleotides, the CDR3 is TGCACCAGCAGCCGGGGGGGGTTGGGAAACACCATATATTTT. The V call is TRBV1, the J call TRBJ1-3. TRBV1 is a listed pseudogene. CDR3 length equals 14 residues.

The chain couples TRBV5-6 to TRBJ1-5; 9 bases fit TRBD1. This CDR3 has 18 amino acids. Germline CDR1 is SGHDT and CDR2 is YYEEEE. V trimming: 4 bases; J trimming: 2 bases; junction bases outside the gene matches: 13. The CDR3 loop reads CASSGTLQGASGNQPQHF. The CDR3 nucleotides read TGTGCCAGCAGCGGTACCTTACAGGGGGCTTCGGGCAATCAGCCCCAGCATTTT.

This clone has a single count. The rearrangement uses TRBV7-8 and TRBJ1-1, with TRBD1 matching 10 bases. CDR3 size: 15 residues. The V gene's germline CDR1 is SGHVS and CDR2 FQNEAQ. V lost 3 bases and J lost 3; bases outside the gene matches: 4. The CDR3 protein is CASSLWDRGDTEAFF. The CDR3 coding sequence is TGTGCCAGCAGCTTGTGGGACAGGGGAGACACTGAAGCTTTCTTT.

The J gene is TRBJ1-3, the V gene TRBV25-1; D is possibly TRBD1 (5 bases). The CDR3 contains 14 residues. Trimming shortened V by 8 bases and J by 4 bases, and 15 bases separated the two germline ends. Germline lookup yields CDR1 MGHDK and CDR2 SYGVNS. The CDR3 protein is CASGITRGGNTIYF. As DNA, the CDR3 is TGTGCCAGCGGTATTACACGGGGGGGAAACACCATATATTTT.

The chain employs TRBV6-1 and TRBJ2-5; the match to TRBD1 covers 8 bases. In germline, CDR1 is MNHNS, CDR2 SASEGT. The junction had 3 bases not matched to a gene; V was cut back by 2 bases and J by 4 bases. This CDR3 region has 14 residues. The chain's CDR3 is CASSENRGVETQYF. Written as DNA, the CDR3 is TGTGCCAGCAGTGAAAACAGGGGGGTAGAGACCCAGTACTTC.

The rearrangement joins TRBV7-2 to TRBJ1-1; a weak D match, TRBD1 (5 bases). CDR1 and CDR2 (germline): SGHTA, FQGNSA. The CDR3 runs to 13 residues. The CDR3 here is CVGFREPNTEAFF. The CDR3, as DNA: TGTGTGGGTTTCAGGGAACCGAACACTGAAGCTTTCTTT.

This clone was counted a few times. The chain employs TRBV7-2 and TRBJ1-4; D is ambiguous. The CDR3 covers 13 residues. Germline V gene lookup returns CDR1 SGHTA and CDR2 FQGNSA. Trimming cost V 5 bases and J 8 bases, with 12 bases left between them. CDR3 region: CASSDVGVEKLFF. The CDR3 DNA sequence: TGTGCCAGCAGCGACGTTGGAGTCGAAAAACTGTTTTTT.

The V gene is TRBV11-1, the J gene TRBJ2-7; 12 bases agree with TRBD1. The CDR3 covers 15 residues. J was trimmed by 4 bases and V by 5 bases; bases with no gene match: 6. From germline, CDR1 is SGHAT and CDR2 FQDESV (reference sequence). Here the CDR3 reads CASSLRDRGRYEQYF. The CDR3 nucleotides read TGTGCCAGCAGCCTCCGGGACAGGGGGCGGTACGAGCAGTACTTC.

The CDR3 spells CASINRRNTGELFF. The CDR3, as DNA: TGTGCCAGCATTAATAGAAGGAACACCGGGGAGCTGTTTTTT. The chain is built from TRBV6-1 and TRBJ2-2, with D uncertain. V was cut by 7 bases and J by 1 base, with 10 bases left in between. Germline V gives CDR1 MNHNS, CDR2 SASEGT. This CDR3 is built from 14 residues.

CDR3 DNA: TGCGCCAGCAGCCAAGACGGACAGAATAGCAATCAGCCCCAGCATTTT. Encoded protein: CASSQDGQNSNQPQHF. The chain joins TRBV4-1 to TRBJ1-5, with D maybe TRBD1 (6 bases). Germline V gene sequence: CDR1 MGHRA, CDR2 YSYEKL. CDR3 length: 16 residues. Trimming removed 0 bases from V and 0 bases from J, with 9 bases in between.

V usage is TRBV6-6 and J usage is TRBJ2-5; TRBD1 agrees at 10 bases. Germline trimming cut 5 bases from V and 1 base from J; bases unmatched to any gene: 4. The CDR3 totals 15 residues. Germline-derived CDR1 and CDR2 are MNHNY and SVGAGI (reference sequence). The CDR3 DNA follows: TGTGCCAGCAGTAAAGGACAGGGGGGCCAAGAGACCCAGTACTTC. This translates into CASSKGQGGQETQYF.

The chain recombines TRBV5-4 with TRBJ2-3; no reliable D call. This CDR3 has 16 residues. Per germline, CDR1 SGHNT and CDR2 YYREEE (reference sequence). V gave up 2 bases and J gave up 2 bases, with 15 bases separating them. The DNA for the CDR3 is TGTGCCAGCAGCTTCCATACGGCGGCGAACACAGATACGCAGTATTTT. The encoded protein is CASSFHTAANTDTQYF.

The chain uses TRBV30 and TRBJ2-3; a possible D gene is TRBD2 (6 bases). Trimming pared 5 bases from V and 8 bases from J, leaving 14 bases between. This CDR3 has 12 amino acids. From germline, CDR1 is GTSNPN and CDR2 SVGIG (reference sequence). The CDR3 coding sequence is TGTGCCTGGGGGAACCAGGAGGGTACGCAGTATTTT. It codes for CAWGNQEGTQYF.

The V and J genes are TRBV19 and TRBJ2-7, with 9 positions matching TRBD2. The germline V gene has CDR1 LNHDA and CDR2 SQIVND (reference sequence). Germline trimming cut 11 bases from V and 4 bases from J; bases unmatched to any gene: 9. This CDR3 spans 13 amino acids. DNA of the CDR3: TGTGCCCCGAGGGGCGGGAGGGGATACGAGCAGTACTTC. Its protein is CAPRGGRGYEQYF.